The clone carrying this TCR beta chain was recorded many times. What it binds is unknown. This sample was included in a study of T cells in Graves' hyperthyroidism and ophthalmopathy. Whole-study results and caveats: Blood also carried most thyroid clonotypes expanded above 0.001.

TCR beta CDR3 sequences were amplified from RNA transcripts. The study used the HTBI primer set for a first-round RT-PCR of the TCR CDR3. One entry per CDR3 protein, called by TCRdb with MiXCR from the multiplex PCR reads. This sample has around 350,000 distinct CDR3 sequences, with 19% found just once. V lost 5 bases, J lost 3 bases, and 14 bases lay in between. The CDR3 length is 14 residues. The chain carries TRBV12-3 or TRBV12-4 and TRBJ2-7; D ambiguous. The sample was blood. The source of this sequence is a woman under 30 with Graves' hyperthyroidism. CDR3 sequence: CASSSPQVNYEQYF. The CDR3 nucleotides read TGTGCCAGCAGTAGCCCCCAGGTAAACTACGAGCAGTACTTC.